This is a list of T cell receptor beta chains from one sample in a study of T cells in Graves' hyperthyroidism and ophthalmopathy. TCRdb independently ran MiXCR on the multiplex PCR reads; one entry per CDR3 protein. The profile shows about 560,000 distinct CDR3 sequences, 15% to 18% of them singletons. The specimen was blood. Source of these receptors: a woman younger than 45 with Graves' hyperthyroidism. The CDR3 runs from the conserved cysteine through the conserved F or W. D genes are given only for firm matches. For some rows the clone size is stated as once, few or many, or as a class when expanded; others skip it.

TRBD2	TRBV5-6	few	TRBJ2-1	CASSPSGEAWNEQFF	TGTGCCAGCAGCCCTAGCGGGGAGGCGTGGAATGAGCAGTTCTTC
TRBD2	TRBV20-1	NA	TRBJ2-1	CSARFGGAVMYNEQFF	TGCAGTGCTAGGTTCGGGGGGGCCGTGATGTACAATGAGCAGTTCTTC
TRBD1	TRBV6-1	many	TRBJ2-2	CASSEGDRGPGELFF	TGTGCCAGCAGTGAAGGGGACAGGGGGCCCGGGGAGCTGTTTTTT
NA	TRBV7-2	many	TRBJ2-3	CASRPPGGSTDTQYF	TGTGCCAGCAGGCCTCCGGGTGGAAGCACAGATACGCAGTATTTT
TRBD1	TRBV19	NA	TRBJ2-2	CASTPRTGRTGELFF	TGTGCCAGTACCCCCCGGACAGGGCGGACCGGGGAGCTGTTTTTT
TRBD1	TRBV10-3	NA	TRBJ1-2	CAIRHRDRENYGYTF	TGTGCCATCAGGCACCGGGACAGGGAGAACTATGGCTACACCTTC
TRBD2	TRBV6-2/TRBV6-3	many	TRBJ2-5	CASSFPGLEETQYF	TGTGCCAGCAGTTTTCCGGGACTAGAGGAGACCCAGTACTTC
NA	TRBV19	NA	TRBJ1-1	CASSIHGGFSEAFF	TGTGCCAGTAGTATTCATGGGGGTTTTTCTGAAGCTTTCTTT
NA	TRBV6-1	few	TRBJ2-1	CASRRFGQSSYNEQFF	TGTGCCAGCAGGAGATTTGGACAGTCCTCCTACAATGAGCAGTTCTTC
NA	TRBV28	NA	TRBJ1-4	CASSLRHGTGEKLFF	TGTGCCAGCAGTTTACGACATGGGACGGGTGAAAAACTGTTTTTT
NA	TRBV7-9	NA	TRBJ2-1	CAWSQTPSSYNEQFF	TGTGCCTGGAGTCAAACTCCGAGCTCCTACAATGAGCAGTTCTTC
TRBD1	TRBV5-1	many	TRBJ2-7	CASSLKVTGSSYEQYF	TGCGCCAGCAGCTTGAAGGTGACAGGGAGCTCCTACGAGCAGTACTTC
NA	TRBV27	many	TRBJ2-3	CASSFTDSSDTQYF	TGTGCCAGCAGTTTTACAGACTCCTCAGATACGCAGTATTTT
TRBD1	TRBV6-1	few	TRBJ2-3	CASRSGQGLTDTQYF	TGTGCCAGCAGGTCGGGACAGGGGCTCACAGATACGCAGTATTTT
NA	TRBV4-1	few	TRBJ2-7	CASSPSALRHPYEQYF	TGCGCCAGCAGCCCCTCGGCACTCCGCCATCCTTACGAGCAGTACTTC
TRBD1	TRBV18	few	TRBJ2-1	CASSPRDRNYSEQFF	TGTGCCAGCTCACCACGGGACAGGAACTACAGTGAGCAGTTCTTC
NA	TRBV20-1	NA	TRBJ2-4	CSARDSGLAKNIQYF	TGCAGTGCTAGAGATAGCGGTTTAGCCAAAAACATTCAGTACTTC